Sequencing of this T cell receptor beta chain was carried out in a study of blood T cell repertoires in COVID-19. As for the study in general: Samples came from the United States, Italy and Spain, spanning acute and convalescent COVID-19. PBMCs, B-cell-depleted T cells, or T cells provided the cDNA or gDNA that made up the material.

This CDR3 is built from 14 residues. V trimming: 9 bases; J trimming: 0 bases; junction bases outside the gene matches: 7. Authors' methods: Reference gene primer amplification yielded estimated nucleated cell counts. Sequencing was performed with immunoSEQ multiplex PCR; in TCRdb, only in-frame clones are kept and a portion is missing. That table furnishes V, J and clone size, whereas the DNA furnished D and trimming. Of some 200,000 clones detected, roughly 84% appear once; the ten largest clones hold under 3%. The TCR comes from a human donor with acute or convalescent COVID-19. The donor label of this sample is uncertain. This chain links TRBV23-1 with TRBJ1-1; 7 nucleotides match TRBD1. TRBV23-1 is an open reading frame whose function is uncertain. The sample taken for sequencing was peripheral blood. The CDR3 coding sequence is TGCGCCAGACCAGGGGGGAAGATGAACACTGAAGCTTTCTTT. Residues: CARPGGKMNTEAFF.